Shown below are 28 T cell receptor beta chains from a single sample sequenced in a study of T-cell memory formation after mild COVID-19. TCRdb ran MiXCR on the 5' RACE reads and lists one entry per CDR3 protein. This table has some 330,000 distinct CDR3 sequences, roughly 20% appearing once. The sequencing sample was made of PBMCs or a T cell subset sorted from them (not recorded which). Every receptor here comes from an adult woman who had mild COVID-19 (a few samples of this study predate the infection). Cell type and time point are not known.

This clonotype was observed many times. This chain links TRBV5-1 with TRBJ2-7, with 10 positions matching TRBD1. The CDR3 has 18 amino acids. J lost 1 base, V lost 0 bases, and 10 bases had no gene match. CDR1 and CDR2 (germline): SGHRS, YFSETQ. DNA of the CDR3: TGCGCCAGCAGCTTGGTGGTCACCCGGGACAGGGGTTCCTACGAGCAGTACTTC. Translation gives CASSLVVTRDRGSYEQYF.

A single count supports this clonotype. V and J are TRBV5-6 and TRBJ2-3, with 7 bases fitting TRBD2. V shed 3 bases, J shed 10 bases, and the junction held 23 bases outside the gene matches. The CDR3 consists of 18 residues. Germline values: CDR1 SGHDT, CDR2 YYEEEE. The CDR3 nucleotides read TGTGCCAGCAGCTCCCCCCTTGTACGGCGGGAGCAGTCTAAATCGCAGTATTTT. It yields the protein CASSSPLVRREQSKSQYF.

This clonotype has only a few counts. The rearrangement joins TRBV5-5 to TRBJ2-5; D unresolved. V dropped 1 base and J dropped 5 bases, with 12 bases sitting between them. CDR1 is SGHKS and CDR2 is YYEKEE in the germline V gene (reference sequence). The CDR3 spans 14 residues. CDR3 bases: TGTGCCAGCAGCTTGAGACCCACGGGTGAGACCCAGTACTTC. Translation gives CASSLRPTGETQYF.

This clonotype came up a few times. The chain uses TRBV6-2 or TRBV6-3 and TRBJ2-1, with 7 bases matching TRBD2. Trimming at V came to 8 bases and at J to 0 bases, leaving 10 bases not matched to a gene. The CDR3 loop spans 16 amino acids. Germline V gene data show CDR1 as MNHEY and CDR2 as SVGEGT. DNA for the CDR3: TGTGCCAGCGCGGCCCACTCTAGCGGCTCCTACAATGAGCAGTTCTTC. The encoded protein is CASAAHSSGSYNEQFF.

The table lists this clonotype with many counts. V gene TRBV6-2 or TRBV6-3 combines with J gene TRBJ2-7; TRBD1 is a possible D gene (6 bases). CDR1 and CDR2 from the germline V gene are MNHEY and SVGEGT. The CDR3 runs 13 residues. V lost 6 bases and J 2 bases, leaving 11 bases between the germline ends. CDR3 protein: CASSPTGTYEQYF. The CDR3 bases are TGTGCCAGCAGCCCGACAGGAACCTACGAGCAGTACTTC.

This clonotype was observed at least ten times. The V and J genes are TRBV10-2 and TRBJ2-1, with D uncertain. Germline loops: CDR1 WSHSY, CDR2 SAAADI. The CDR3 spans 12 residues. V was cut by 2 bases and J by 5 bases, with 4 bases left in between. Here the CDR3 DNA reads TGCGCCAGCAGTGAGCTCAACAATGAGCAGTTCTTC. Amino acids: CASSELNNEQFF.

This clonotype was found a few times. CDR3 region: CASSGRLSYNEQFF. The CDR3 coding sequence is TGTGCCAGCAGTGGGAGGCTCTCCTACAATGAGCAGTTCTTC. V gene TRBV2 combines with J gene TRBJ2-1; perhaps TRBD2 as D (5 bases). V lost 4 bases and J 0 bases, leaving 7 bases between the germline ends. The CDR3 is made up of 14 amino acids. Germline V gene data show CDR1 as SNHLY and CDR2 as FYNNEI.

The rearrangement uses TRBV29-1 and TRBJ2-5; a weak D match, TRBD2 (6 bases). This CDR3 is 12 amino acids long. Germline V gene lookup returns CDR1 SQVTM and CDR2 ANQGSEA. V lost 6 bases and J lost 5, with 13 bases in between. The CDR3, as DNA: TGCAGCGTCAAGACTAGACTGGAGACCCAGTACTTC. Its translation is CSVKTRLETQYF.

The chain couples TRBV29-1 to TRBJ1-2; no reliable D call. CDR1 is SQVTM, CDR2 ANQGSEA, per germline. This CDR3 comprises 9 residues. The germline V and J ends were trimmed by 6 bases and 8 bases, with 7 bases remaining between them. The CDR3 DNA is TGCAGCGTCGAACAAGGCTACACCTTC. As protein: CSVEQGYTF.

This sequence joins TRBV20-1 and TRBJ1-6; possible D gene TRBD1, 5 bases. The CDR3 contains 17 residues. Germline CDR1 reads DFQATT; CDR2 reads SNEGSKA (reference sequence). V was cut by 1 base and J by 9 bases, with 22 bases left in between. The chain's CDR3 is CSARGGRGPSFFSPLHF. CDR3 in DNA: TGCAGTGCTAGAGGGGGACGTGGACCTTCTTTCTTTTCACCCCTCCACTTT.

This chain joins TRBV12-3 or TRBV12-4 and TRBJ2-7; D is perhaps TRBD2 (5 bases). This CDR3 is built from 14 residues. The V end lost 3 bases, the J end lost 4 bases, and 13 bases lay between the germline ends. CDR3 in DNA: TGTGCCAGCAGTTTTAGTGGGAGTAGGTACGAGCAGTACTTC. Amino acid sequence: CASSFSGSRYEQYF.

The chain employs TRBV29-1 and TRBJ1-2, with 8 bases fitting TRBD1. The V gene end was trimmed by 7 bases and the J gene end by 8 bases; junction bases not matched to a gene: 9. The CDR3 spans 12 residues. CDR1 is SQVTM and CDR2 is ANQGSEA in the germline V gene. CDR3 nucleotides: TGCAGCGCTAGGACAGGGCACGAGGGCTACACCTTC. Amino acids: CSARTGHEGYTF.

There are many counts of this clonotype. The J gene is TRBJ2-3, the V gene TRBV7-9; D is ambiguous. Per germline, CDR1 SEHNR and CDR2 FQNEAQ (reference sequence). The length of the CDR3 is 12 residues. V lost 5 bases and J lost 6, with 9 bases in between. The CDR3 DNA reads TGTGCCAGCAGCCCTCAAGGGGATACGCAGTATTTT. Translating it yields CASSPQGDTQYF.

There are a few counts of this clonotype. The rearrangement links TRBV7-6 to TRBJ1-2, with D possibly TRBD1 on 5 matching bases. V was clipped by 2 bases and J by 0 bases, with 22 bases between them. The CDR3 consists of 19 residues. Per the germline V gene, CDR1 is SGHVS and CDR2 is FNYEAQ. Here the CDR3 DNA reads TGTGCCAGCAGCTTAAAAAAAGTCGGGCGAGGGGCGACTAACTATGGCTACACCTTC. It is translated as CASSLKKVGRGATNYGYTF. Supplemented by reference TRBV7-6 and TRBJ1-2, the full variable domain reads GAGVSQSPRYKVTKRGQDVALRCDPISGHVSLYWYRQALGQGPEFLTYFNYEAQQDKSGLPNDRFSAERPEGSISTLTIQRTEQRDSAMYRCASSLKKVGRGATNYGYTFGSGTRLTVV.

This clonotype was seen repeatedly, ten times or more. The CDR3 DNA is TGCAGCGTTGGGGATGAAAAACTGTTTTTT. It codes for CSVGDEKLFF. The chain uses TRBV29-1 and TRBJ1-4, with D hard to call. The germline gives CDR1 SQVTM, CDR2 ANQGSEA. CDR3 length: 10 amino acids. Trimming removed 4 bases at V and 6 bases at J, with 3 bases between. Complete variable domain (other parts from reference TRBV29-1 and TRBJ1-4): SAVISQKPSRDICQRGTSLTIQCQVDSQVTMMFWYRQQPGQSLTLIATANQGSEATYESGFVIDKFPISRPNLTFSTLTVSNMSPEDSSIYLCSVGDEKLFFGSGTQLSVL.

In its sample, this clonotype was seen a few times. The genes are TRBV15 and TRBJ1-4; TRBD1 matches 9 bases. This CDR3 is 16 amino acids long. Germline values: CDR1 LNHNV, CDR2 YYDKDF (reference sequence). The junction had 3 bases not matched to a gene; V was cut back by 1 base and J by 3 bases. This CDR3 reads CATSRAGTGSNEKLFF. The CDR3 coding sequence is TGTGCCACCAGCAGAGCCGGGACAGGGTCTAATGAAAAACTGTTTTTT.

The gene calls are TRBV20-1 and TRBJ2-7; TRBD1 matches at 9 bases. The germline CDR1 and CDR2 sequences are DFQATT and SNEGSKA (reference sequence). The CDR3 runs to 15 residues. V was clipped by 4 bases and J by 5 bases; unmatched bases: 12. CDR3 in DNA: TGCAGTGCTACCCATGGACAGGGGTTAACCAACGAGCAGTACTTC. The encoded protein is CSATHGQGLTNEQYF.

The gene calls are TRBV7-8 and TRBJ2-6; the D gene is possibly TRBD1 (6 bases). The CDR3 spans 19 residues. Looked up from germline, CDR1 is SGHVS and CDR2 is FQNEAQ. Trimming stripped 1 base from V and 0 bases from J, with 16 bases between. The CDR3, as DNA: TGTGCCAGCAGCTTAGTCCCCAGACAGGCCCACTCTGGGGCCAACGTCCTGACTTTC. It is translated as CASSLVPRQAHSGANVLTF. Filled out from reference TRBV7-8 and TRBJ2-6, the complete variable domain reads GAGVSQSPRYKVAKRGQDVALRCDPISGHVSLFWYQQALGQGPEFLTYFQNEAQLDKSGLPSDRFFAERPEGSVSTLKIQRTQQEDSAVYLCASSLVPRQAHSGANVLTFGAGSRLTVL.

This clonotype was detected a few times. This sequence joins TRBV5-1 and TRBJ1-2, with D unresolved. This CDR3 is 13 amino acids long. V lost 1 base and J 1 base, leaving 5 bases between the germline ends. The germline V gene encodes CDR1 SGHRS and CDR2 YFSETQ. CDR3 sequence (DNA): TGCGCCAGCAGCTTGACGGATAACTATGGCTACACCTTC. Encoded protein: CASSLTDNYGYTF. Supplemented by reference TRBV5-1 and TRBJ1-2, the full variable domain reads KAGVTQTPRYLIKTRGQQVTLSCSPISGHRSVSWYQQTPGQGLQFLFEYFSETQRNKGNFPGRFSGRQFSNSRSEMNVSTLELGDSALYLCASSLTDNYGYTFGSGTRLTVV.

This chain uses TRBV12-3 or TRBV12-4 with TRBJ1-2; D not resolved. The CDR3 has 13 residues. V was clipped by 3 bases and J by 2 bases, with 7 bases between them. The CDR3 region is CASSFRSNYGYTF. The CDR3 nucleotides read TGTGCCAGCAGTTTTCGGTCAAACTATGGCTACACCTTC.

In this sample, this clonotype turned up once. V usage is TRBV2 and J usage is TRBJ2-6; TRBD1 might be the D (6 bases). This CDR3 comprises 18 residues. The V gene lost 5 bases and the J gene lost 1 base, with 18 bases spanning the gap. Germline-derived CDR1 and CDR2 are SNHLY and FYNNEI. The CDR3, as DNA: TGTGCCAGCAGTAATTACAGGGTAGCGTTTTCTGGGGCCAACGTCCTGACTTTC. Translation gives CASSNYRVAFSGANVLTF.

The chain uses TRBV19 and TRBJ2-1; D not resolved. Per germline, CDR1 LNHDA and CDR2 SQIVND (reference sequence). CDR3 size: 13 residues. V lost 3 bases and J lost 14, with 17 bases in between. CDR3 sequence reads: CASSIQGRREEFF. CDR3 DNA sequence: TGTGCCAGTAGTATCCAAGGTCGAAGAGAAGAGTTCTTC.

The chain has TRBV10-3 and TRBJ2-1, with 7 bases fitting TRBD1. The CDR3 loop spans 17 amino acids. Germline CDR1 is ENHRY and CDR2 is SYGVKD. The V gene end was trimmed by 3 bases and the J gene end by 4 bases; junction bases not matched to a gene: 12. The CDR3 DNA follows: TGTGCCATCAGTGACCAGAGGGGGACAGTGAAATACAATGAGCAGTTCTTC. Translation gives CAISDQRGTVKYNEQFF.

V gene TRBV7-2 combines with J gene TRBJ2-1; 11 positions agree with TRBD2. CDR1 is SGHTA, CDR2 FQGNSA, per germline. J lost 5 bases, V lost 5 bases, and 8 bases had no gene match. This CDR3 contains 16 residues. CDR3 region: CASSITLAGVNNEQFF. The CDR3 coding sequence is TGTGCCAGCAGCATAACACTAGCGGGAGTTAACAATGAGCAGTTCTTC.

This clonotype was found a few times. The V and J genes are TRBV6-6 and TRBJ1-2, with D tentatively TRBD1 (6 bases). Germline lookup yields CDR1 MNHNY and CDR2 SVGAGI (reference sequence). This CDR3 has 15 amino acids. The germline V and J ends were trimmed by 8 bases and 2 bases, with 18 bases remaining between them. The CDR3 region is CASGLIGGLNYGYTF. CDR3 DNA: TGTGCCAGCGGGCTCATTGGGGGCCTCAACTATGGCTACACCTTC.

The J gene is TRBJ2-3, the V gene TRBV5-6; D call uncertain. The germline CDR1 and CDR2 sequences are SGHDT and YYEEEE. Trimming pared 4 bases from V and 4 bases from J, leaving 16 bases between. The CDR3 has 15 residues. The CDR3 spells CASSDGLSDADTQYF. CDR3 sequence (DNA): TGTGCCAGCAGCGACGGGCTCAGTGACGCAGATACGCAGTATTTT.

This clonotype has a handful of counts. V usage is TRBV2 and J usage is TRBJ1-5, with D unclear. The germline CDR1 and CDR2 sequences are SNHLY and FYNNEI. This CDR3 comprises 14 residues. Trimming shortened V by 2 bases and J by 4 bases, and 9 bases separated the two germline ends. In DNA form, the CDR3 reads TGTGCCAGCAGTGAATGGGGAGGTAATCAGCCCCAGCATTTT. This encodes CASSEWGGNQPQHF.

This clonotype was detected ten times or more. The rearrangement joins TRBV15 to TRBJ2-1; 8 bases fit TRBD1. V was pared by 0 bases and J by 7 bases, with 5 bases of the junction left unmatched. CDR3 size: 15 residues. Germline values: CDR1 LNHNV, CDR2 YYDKDF (reference sequence). This chain's CDR3 is CATSRDSRTGNEQFF. The DNA of the CDR3 is TGTGCCACCAGCAGAGATTCCCGGACAGGGAATGAGCAGTTCTTC. Combining the CDR3 with reference TRBV15 and TRBJ2-1 gives the whole variable domain DAMVIQNPRYQVTQFGKPVTLSCSQTLNHNVMYWYQQKSSQAPKLLFHYYDKDFNNEADTPDNFQSRRPNTSFCFLDIRSPGLGDTAMYLCATSRDSRTGNEQFFGPGTRLTVL.